A selection of T cell receptor beta chains follows, all from one sample in a study of blood T cell repertoires in COVID-19. Data came from immunoSEQ multiplex PCR; TCRdb stores just in-frame clones and leaves some out. The repertoire holds about 150,000 clones, with roughly four fifths as singletons. Sample: peripheral blood. These receptors originate from an elderly man with acute or convalescent COVID-19. The CDR3 runs from the conserved cysteine through the conserved F or W. Fields, in order: J gene, CDR3 length, V gene, clone size, D gene, CDR3 DNA, CDR3 protein. D genes are given only for firm matches. Some rows mark clone size as missing; the rest say once, few, many or name a class of expanded clone.

>TRBJ1-1|14|TRBV5-1|.|TRBD1
TGCGCCAGCCACAGGGGCCCTTCGAACACTGAAGCTTTCTTT
CASHRGPSNTEAFF
>TRBJ1-6|15|TRBV6-5|.|.
TGTGCCAGCAGCACCCGACAGGCTCCAAAGCCTACCCTCCACTTT
CASSTRQAPKPTLHF
>TRBJ2-5|14|TRBV12-5|.|.
TGTGCTAGTAGATGGGTAGTCCCCGGGGAGACCCAGTACTTC
CASRWVVPGETQYF
>TRBJ1-1|15|TRBV7-8|.|TRBD1
TGTGCCAGCAGCCCCGGTGGGACAGGGCGGACTGAAGCTTTCTTT
CASSPGGTGRTEAFF
>TRBJ2-3|15|TRBV9|.|.
TGTGCCAGCAGCGTAGGGGCGGGGAGCACAGATACGCAGTATTTT
CASSVGAGSTDTQYF
>TRBJ2-2|15|TRBV3-1/TRBV3-2|.|TRBD2
TGTGCCAGCAGCCAAAGGACTAGCGGTGACGGGGAGCTGTTTTTT
CASSQRTSGDGELFF
>TRBJ2-7|16|TRBV20-1|medium-sized|TRBD1
TGCAGTGCTAGTCCAGCAATCGGGACAGGGCCCTACGAGCAGTACTTC
CSASPAIGTGPYEQYF
>TRBJ2-1|19|TRBV11-2|.|TRBD2
TGTGCCAGCAGCTTGAGGCGTCTAGCGGGAGACCTCTCCTACAATGAGCAGTTCTTC
CASSLRRLAGDLSYNEQFF
>TRBJ1-3|16|TRBV10-3|.|.
TGTGCCATCAGTGAGCCCACCGGAGGGAACGGAAACACCATATATTTT
CAISEPTGGNGNTIYF
>TRBJ2-1|16|TRBV7-2|.|.
TGTGCCAGCAGCGCCCGGACTGTTACCTCCTACAATGAGCAGTTCTTC
CASSARTVTSYNEQFF
>TRBJ1-6|16|TRBV2|once|.
TGTGCCAGCAGTCTATACGGACACACTAATAATTCACCCCTCCACTTT
CASSLYGHTNNSPLHF
>TRBJ2-7|14|TRBV12-5|.|TRBD1
TGTGCTAGTGCAAAAGGACAGGGGGCGAACGAGCAGTACTTC
CASAKGQGANEQYF
>TRBJ2-3|16|TRBV19|.|TRBD2
TGTGCCAGTAGTACCCTAGCGGGGGCCGCCACAGATACGCAGTATTTT
CASSTLAGAATDTQYF
>TRBJ2-3|15|TRBV18|.|.
TGTGCCAGCTCACCACTTGCCAGGCGCACAGATACGCAGTATTTT
CASSPLARRTDTQYF
>TRBJ2-5|16|TRBV24-1|.|TRBD2
TGTGCCACCAGTGACTCGGGACTAGCGGGTCAAGAGACCCAGTACTTC
CATSDSGLAGQETQYF
>TRBJ1-3|17|TRBV7-9|.|TRBD1
TGTGCCAGCAGCCAGACACAGGGGTCGGTTTCTGGAAACACCATATATTTT
CASSQTQGSVSGNTIYF
>TRBJ2-3|13|TRBV7-2|.|.
TGTGCCAGCACCGCCCCCGGGGGAGATACGCAGTATTTT
CASTAPGGDTQYF
>TRBJ2-2|12|TRBV30|.|.
TGTGCCTGGACTAGGAACACCGGGGAGCTGTTTTTT
CAWTRNTGELFF
>TRBJ2-1|13|TRBV9|.|TRBD2
TGTGCCAGCGGTAAGGGACTAGTCAATGAGCAGTTCTTC
CASGKGLVNEQFF
>TRBJ2-5|16|TRBV5-4|.|TRBD2
TGTGCCAGCAGCTTGGAGGCTAGCGGGGGGAGGGAGACCCAGTACTTC
CASSLEASGGRETQYF
>TRBJ2-4|15|TRBV7-8|.|TRBD1
TGTGCCAGCAGCTCTCCGGACAGGGGAATAAACATTCAGTACTTC
CASSSPDRGINIQYF
>TRBJ1-2|14|TRBV4-2|.|.
TGTGCCAGCAGCCAAGAAAGGGGGGGCTATGGCTACACCTTC
CASSQERGGYGYTF
>TRBJ2-3|14|TRBV29-1|.|TRBD2
TGCAGCGTCTCCTTTAAGCGGGACACAGATACGCAGTATTTT
CSVSFKRDTDTQYF
>TRBJ1-6|17|TRBV6-1|.|.
TGTGCCAGCAGTGTCCAGGGGCTACGTGGTTATAATTCACCCCTCCACTTT
CASSVQGLRGYNSPLHF
>TRBJ1-2|14|TRBV19|.|.
TGTGCCAGTAGTATCTCCGACAGTAACTATGGCTACACCTTC
CASSISDSNYGYTF
>TRBJ2-7|15|TRBV5-4|once|TRBD1
TGTGCCAGCAGCTTGCCAGGGACAGGGACCTACGAGCAGTACTTC
CASSLPGTGTYEQYF
>TRBJ1-1|13|TRBV18|.|.
TGTGCCAGCTCACCGGTAAGAGACACTGAAGCTTTCTTT
CASSPVRDTEAFF
>TRBJ1-1|13|TRBV10-1|few|.
TGCGCCAGCGCTGATCGGGGGGTCACTGAAGCTTTCTTT
CASADRGVTEAFF
>TRBJ1-1|13|TRBV12-3/TRBV12-4|few|.
TGTGCCAGCAGCCCTACTCACGGTACTGAAGCTTTCTTT
CASSPTHGTEAFF
>TRBJ1-1|15|TRBV5-5|.|.
TGTGCCAGCAGCTTGGGACAGGTGATGAACACTGAAGCTTTCTTT
CASSLGQVMNTEAFF
>TRBJ1-6|14|TRBV6-2/TRBV6-3|.|.
TGTGCCAGCAGCGACAGACCGTATAATTCACCCCTCCACTTT
CASSDRPYNSPLHF
>TRBJ1-5|15|TRBV19|.|.
TGTGCCAGTAGTTCACAGGGATATAGCAATCAGCCCCAGCATTTT
CASSSQGYSNQPQHF
>TRBJ1-5|12|TRBV28|.|.
TGTGCCAGCAGTTTCCCGCGGTCGCCCCAGCATTTT
CASSFPRSPQHF